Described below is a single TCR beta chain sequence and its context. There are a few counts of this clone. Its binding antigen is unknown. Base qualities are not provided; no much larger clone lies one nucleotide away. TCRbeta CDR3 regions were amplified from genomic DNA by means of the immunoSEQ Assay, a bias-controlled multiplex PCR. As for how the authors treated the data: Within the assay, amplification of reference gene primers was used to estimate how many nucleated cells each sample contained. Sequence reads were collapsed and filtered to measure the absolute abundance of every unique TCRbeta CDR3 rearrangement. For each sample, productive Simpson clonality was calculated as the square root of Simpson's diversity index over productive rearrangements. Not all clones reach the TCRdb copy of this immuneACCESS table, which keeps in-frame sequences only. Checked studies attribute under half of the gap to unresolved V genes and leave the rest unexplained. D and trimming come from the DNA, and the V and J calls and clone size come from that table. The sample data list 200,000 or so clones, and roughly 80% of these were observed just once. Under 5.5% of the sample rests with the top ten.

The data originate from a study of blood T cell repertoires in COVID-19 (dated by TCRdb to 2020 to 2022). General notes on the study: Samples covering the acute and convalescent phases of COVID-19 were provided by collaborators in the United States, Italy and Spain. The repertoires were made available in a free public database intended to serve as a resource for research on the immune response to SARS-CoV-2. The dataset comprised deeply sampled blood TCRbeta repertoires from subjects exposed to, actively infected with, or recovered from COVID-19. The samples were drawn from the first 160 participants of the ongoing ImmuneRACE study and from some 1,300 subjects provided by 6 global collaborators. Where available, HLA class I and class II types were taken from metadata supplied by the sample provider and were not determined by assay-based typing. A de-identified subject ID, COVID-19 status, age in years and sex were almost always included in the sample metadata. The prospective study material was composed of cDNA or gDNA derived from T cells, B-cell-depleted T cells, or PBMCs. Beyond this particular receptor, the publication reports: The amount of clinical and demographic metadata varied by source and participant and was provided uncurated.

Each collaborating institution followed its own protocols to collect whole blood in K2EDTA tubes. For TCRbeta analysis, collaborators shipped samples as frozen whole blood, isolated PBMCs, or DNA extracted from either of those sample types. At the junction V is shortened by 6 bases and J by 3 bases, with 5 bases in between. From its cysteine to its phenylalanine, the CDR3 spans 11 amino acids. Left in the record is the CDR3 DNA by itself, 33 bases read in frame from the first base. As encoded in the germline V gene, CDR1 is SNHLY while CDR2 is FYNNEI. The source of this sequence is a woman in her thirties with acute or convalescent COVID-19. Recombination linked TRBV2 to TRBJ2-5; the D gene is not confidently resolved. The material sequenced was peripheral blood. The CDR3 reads CASSLKETQYF. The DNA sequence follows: TGTGCCAGCAGCCTAAAAGAGACCCAGTACTTC. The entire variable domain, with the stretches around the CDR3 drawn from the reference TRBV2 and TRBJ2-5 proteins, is EPEVTQTPSHQVTQMGQEVILRCVPISNHLYFYWYRQILGQKVEFLVSFYNNEISEKSEIFDDQFSVERPDGSNFTLKIRSTKLEDSAMYFCASSLKETQYFGPGTRLLVL.